These T cell receptor beta chains were read from a single sample in a study of blood T cell repertoires in COVID-19. Data came from immunoSEQ multiplex PCR; TCRdb stores just in-frame clones and leaves some out. The repertoire holds 150,000 or so clones, with roughly 90% as singletons. The sample comprised peripheral blood. Receptor source: a man aged 25-45 years with COVID-19, enrolled during active disease. The CDR3 runs from the conserved cysteine through the conserved F or W. The D gene is left open where the match is weak. Size values are once, few and many counts, or a class for expanded clones, and some rows have none.

V: TRBV5-1; J: TRBJ2-3; D: TRBD2; size: .; CDR3: CASSFGDYPADTQYF; DNA: TGCGCCAGCAGCTTTGGGGACTATCCCGCAGATACGCAGTATTTT
V: TRBV11-2; J: TRBJ2-7; D: .; size: .; CDR3: CASSLDPRWESYEQYF; DNA: TGTGCCAGCAGCTTAGATCCCCGTTGGGAGTCCTACGAGCAGTACTTC
V: TRBV7-2; J: TRBJ2-1; D: .; size: .; CDR3: CASSLDFVTPPFF; DNA: TGTGCCAGCAGCTTAGATTTTGTTACTCCCCCGTTCTTC
V: TRBV2; J: TRBJ1-1; D: .; size: .; CDR3: CASSETGTPERAFF; DNA: TGTGCCAGCAGTGAAACGGGGACACCCGAGAGGGCTTTCTTT
V: TRBV27; J: TRBJ2-7; D: .; size: few; CDR3: CASSSSRGTYEQYF; DNA: TGTGCCAGCAGTTCGTCGAGGGGGACCTACGAGCAGTACTTC
V: TRBV27; J: TRBJ2-6; D: TRBD1; size: .; CDR3: CASSFTGGTSGANVLTF; DNA: TGTGCCAGCAGTTTTACAGGGGGCACGTCTGGGGCCAACGTCCTGACTTTC
V: TRBV12-3/TRBV12-4; J: TRBJ1-2; D: .; size: .; CDR3: CATGGGNYGYTF; DNA: TGTGCCACTGGGGGGGGAAACTATGGCTACACCTTC
V: TRBV7-9; J: TRBJ1-2; D: .; size: once; CDR3: CASSLVPGERSYGYTF; DNA: TGTGCCAGCAGCTTAGTGCCGGGGGAACGTAGCTATGGCTACACCTTC
V: TRBV6-2/TRBV6-3; J: TRBJ2-1; D: TRBD2; size: once; CDR3: CASSYTSGRRHNEQFF; DNA: TGTGCCAGCAGTTATACTAGCGGGAGGCGGCACAATGAGCAGTTCTTC
V: TRBV6-2/TRBV6-3; J: TRBJ2-7; D: TRBD2; size: .; CDR3: CASSLPASGNNEQYF; DNA: TGTGCCAGCAGCCTACCAGCTAGCGGGAATAACGAGCAGTACTTC
V: TRBV9; J: TRBJ2-1; D: .; size: .; CDR3: CASSVDRLPNNEQFF; DNA: TGTGCCAGCAGCGTAGACCGGTTACCCAACAATGAGCAGTTCTTC
V: TRBV10-3; J: TRBJ1-1; D: .; size: .; CDR3: CAISARQEDTEAFF; DNA: TGTGCCATCAGTGCAAGGCAGGAGGACACTGAAGCTTTCTTT
V: TRBV30; J: TRBJ1-3; D: .; size: .; CDR3: CASLTDPHSGNTIYF; DNA: TGTGCCTCCCTTACTGATCCCCACTCTGGAAACACCATATATTTT
V: TRBV27; J: TRBJ2-3; D: TRBD2; size: .; CDR3: CASSLLAGEDTQYF; DNA: TGTGCCAGCAGTTTACTAGCGGGAGAGGATACGCAGTATTTT
V: TRBV9; J: TRBJ1-3; D: .; size: .; CDR3: CASSVDPDSGNTIYF; DNA: TGTGCCAGCAGCGTAGATCCAGACTCTGGAAACACCATATATTTT
V: TRBV18; J: TRBJ2-7; D: .; size: .; CDR3: CASSSGSGENEQYF; DNA: TGTGCCAGCTCATCGGGAAGTGGAGAAAACGAGCAGTACTTC
V: TRBV5-1; J: TRBJ1-1; D: .; size: .; CDR3: CASSSDKTEAFF; DNA: TGCGCCAGCAGCTCGGACAAGACTGAAGCTTTCTTT
V: TRBV9; J: TRBJ2-2; D: .; size: .; CDR3: CASSVALARTGELFF; DNA: TGTGCCAGCAGCGTAGCACTGGCGAGGACCGGGGAGCTGTTTTTT
V: TRBV30; J: TRBJ2-7; D: TRBD1; size: .; CDR3: CALSDRAHEQYF; DNA: TGTGCCCTATCGGACAGGGCCCACGAGCAGTACTTC
V: TRBV7-8; J: TRBJ1-2; D: TRBD1; size: .; CDR3: CASSTPIRDRGYYGYTF; DNA: TGTGCCAGCAGCACACCTATTCGAGACAGGGGGTACTATGGCTACACCTTC
V: TRBV25-1; J: TRBJ1-1; D: TRBD1; size: .; CDR3: CASSELQGYTEAFF; DNA: TGTGCCAGCAGTGAACTACAGGGGTACACTGAAGCTTTCTTT
V: TRBV27; J: TRBJ1-6; D: .; size: .; CDR3: CASARTDNSPLHF; DNA: TGTGCCAGCGCCAGGACAGATAATTCACCCCTCCACTTT
V: TRBV5-6; J: TRBJ1-4; D: TRBD1; size: .; CDR3: CASSIDREEKLFF; DNA: TGTGCCAGCAGCATCGACAGGGAAGAAAAACTGTTTTTT
V: TRBV7-2; J: TRBJ2-3; D: TRBD2; size: .; CDR3: CASRGGTDTQYF; DNA: TGTGCCAGCAGGGGGGGGACAGATACGCAGTATTTT
V: TRBV18; J: TRBJ2-7; D: .; size: .; CDR3: CASSPSSYEQYF; DNA: TGTGCCAGCTCACCGAGCTCCTACGAGCAGTACTTC
V: TRBV25-1; J: TRBJ1-6; D: .; size: .; CDR3: CASSEREGQGNSPLHF; DNA: TGTGCCAGCAGTGAAAGGGAGGGACAAGGAAATTCACCCCTCCACTTT
V: TRBV3-1/TRBV3-2; J: TRBJ2-3; D: .; size: .; CDR3: CASSQGSSGADTQYF; DNA: TGTGCCAGCAGCCAAGGGTCCAGCGGAGCAGATACGCAGTATTTT
V: TRBV9; J: TRBJ2-2; D: .; size: once; CDR3: CASSPTGYTGELFF; DNA: TGTGCCAGCAGCCCTACAGGGTACACCGGGGAGCTGTTTTTT
V: TRBV28; J: TRBJ1-1; D: .; size: .; CDR3: CASSFGLITGFSRAFF; DNA: TGTGCCAGCAGTTTCGGGCTCATTACAGGGTTCAGTCGGGCTTTCTTT
V: TRBV7-3; J: TRBJ2-1; D: .; size: .; CDR3: CASSLKWGRDYNEQFF; DNA: TGTGCCAGCAGCTTAAAATGGGGCAGGGACTACAATGAGCAGTTCTTC
V: TRBV6-5; J: TRBJ2-7; D: TRBD2; size: .; CDR3: CASSYSLAGASYEQYF; DNA: TGTGCCAGCAGTTACTCCCTAGCGGGAGCCTCCTACGAGCAGTACTTC
V: TRBV24-1; J: TRBJ2-2; D: .; size: .; CDR3: CATRGTANTGELFF; DNA: TGTGCCACCCGGGGGACAGCGAACACCGGGGAGCTGTTTTTT
V: TRBV28; J: TRBJ1-5; D: .; size: .; CDR3: CASSLGGARDQPQHF; DNA: TGTGCCAGCAGTTTAGGGGGCGCTAGGGATCAGCCCCAGCATTTT
V: TRBV29-1; J: TRBJ1-2; D: TRBD1; size: .; CDR3: CSVGGTGDRGYTF; DNA: TGCAGCGTTGGCGGTACAGGGGATCGTGGCTACACCTTC
V: TRBV6-5; J: TRBJ1-2; D: .; size: .; CDR3: CASSRQYNYGYTF; DNA: TGTGCCAGCAGTCGACAGTATAACTATGGCTACACCTTC
V: TRBV7-9; J: TRBJ2-1; D: TRBD1; size: .; CDR3: CASSLGQANGEQFF; DNA: TGTGCCAGCAGCTTGGGACAGGCAAATGGGGAGCAGTTCTTC
V: TRBV5-8; J: TRBJ1-4; D: .; size: .; CDR3: CASRPGHLNEKLFF; DNA: TGTGCCAGCAGGCCGGGACACCTAAATGAAAAACTGTTTTTT
V: TRBV2; J: TRBJ2-1; D: .; size: .; CDR3: CASIDSGDYNEQFF; DNA: TGTGCCAGCATCGATAGCGGAGACTACAATGAGCAGTTCTTC
V: TRBV19; J: TRBJ1-1; D: TRBD1; size: .; CDR3: CASRTGTNTEAFF; DNA: TGTGCCAGTAGGACAGGGACGAACACTGAAGCTTTCTTT
V: TRBV4-1; J: TRBJ2-3; D: TRBD2; size: .; CDR3: CASSQATSGGITDTQYF; DNA: TGCGCCAGCAGCCAAGCTACTAGCGGGGGAATCACAGATACGCAGTATTTT
V: TRBV18; J: TRBJ1-6; D: .; size: .; CDR3: CASSSDKSSYNSPLHF; DNA: TGTGCCAGCTCATCAGACAAGAGCTCCTATAATTCACCCCTCCACTTT
V: TRBV6-5; J: TRBJ2-7; D: TRBD1; size: .; CDR3: CASSKPGQTYEQYF; DNA: TGTGCCAGCAGTAAGCCGGGACAGACCTACGAGCAGTACTTC
V: TRBV9; J: TRBJ2-7; D: .; size: .; CDR3: CASSGSSTVRSYEQYF; DNA: TGTGCCAGCAGCGGTTCTTCGACAGTCCGCTCCTACGAGCAGTACTTC
V: TRBV3-1/TRBV3-2; J: TRBJ2-5; D: TRBD2; size: once; CDR3: CASSQNLLAGGPETQYF; DNA: TGTGCCAGCAGCCAAAACCTACTAGCGGGGGGGCCGGAGACCCAGTACTTC
V: TRBV14; J: TRBJ1-3; D: .; size: .; CDR3: CASSQLQSHSGNTIYF; DNA: TGTGCCAGCAGCCAACTACAGTCCCACTCTGGAAACACCATATATTTT
V: TRBV27; J: TRBJ2-1; D: TRBD2; size: .; CDR3: CASSFYSGRAYNEQFF; DNA: TGTGCCAGCAGCTTCTATAGCGGGAGGGCCTACAATGAGCAGTTCTTC
V: TRBV2; J: TRBJ1-4; D: .; size: .; CDR3: CASTYPGLLWEKLFF; DNA: TGTGCCAGCACCTACCCGGGGTTACTATGGGAAAAACTGTTTTTT
V: TRBV7-8; J: TRBJ2-2; D: TRBD1; size: .; CDR3: CASSPRQGAGGELFF; DNA: TGTGCCAGCAGCCCAAGACAGGGGGCGGGCGGGGAGCTGTTTTTT
V: TRBV28; J: TRBJ1-1; D: .; size: .; CDR3: CASSRLGLNTEAFF; DNA: TGTGCCAGCAGCCGCCTGGGGCTGAACACTGAAGCTTTCTTT
V: TRBV2; J: TRBJ1-6; D: .; size: .; CDR3: CASSDSLSTVYNSPLHF; DNA: TGTGCCAGCAGTGATTCCCTAAGCACGGTTTATAATTCACCCCTCCACTTT
V: TRBV6-5; J: TRBJ2-5; D: TRBD1; size: .; CDR3: CAVSRTGIETQYF; DNA: TGTGCAGTAAGTCGGACAGGGATTGAGACCCAGTACTTC